These 3 T cell receptor beta chains came from one sample sequenced in a study of blood T cells in healthy people across ages. Primed by a sample-barcoded 5' primer and a J-beta primer mix, a second PCR proceeded for roughly 7 to 11 cycles. Using its own MiXCR run on the 5' RACE reads, TCRdb lists one record per CDR3 protein. The sample yields almost 550,000 distinct CDR3 sequences, 24% seen once. The same sample was also used in a study of T cells of mothers and their children.

Sequencing was performed on blood. These receptors originate from a boy aged 5-17 years in good health.

This clonotype was picked up a small number of times. This chain joins TRBV20-1 and TRBJ1-5; no clear D gene. Germline V gene sequence: CDR1 DFQATT, CDR2 SNEGSKA (reference sequence). Between the trimmed V and J ends, which lost 2 bases and 7 bases, there was a span of 18 bases. The length of the CDR3 is 15 residues. The CDR3 DNA follows: TGCAGTGCTAGATTTCCCGGGTCAACGGGCCAGCCCCAGCATTTT. Translation: CSARFPGSTGQPQHF.

The rearrangement links TRBV20-1 to TRBJ2-3; the match to TRBD2 covers 14 bases. This CDR3 has 16 amino acids. With 5 bases clipped from V and 2 bases from J, the junction kept 6 bases outside the gene matches. The germline V gene has CDR1 DFQATT and CDR2 SNEGSKA (reference sequence). The CDR3: CSASKTSGGATDTQYF. The CDR3 nucleotides are TGCAGTGCTTCGAAGACTAGCGGGGGGGCCACAGATACGCAGTATTTT.

This clonotype was detected only a few times. V gene TRBV28 combines with J gene TRBJ2-6, with D uncertain. CDR1 and CDR2 (germline): MDHEN, SYDVKM. The CDR3 runs to 14 residues. Trimming cost V 11 bases and J 0 bases, with 11 bases left between them. The CDR3 protein is CASVALSGANVLTF. CDR3 in DNA: TGTGCCTCCGTCGCTCTCTCTGGGGCCAACGTCCTGACTTTC.